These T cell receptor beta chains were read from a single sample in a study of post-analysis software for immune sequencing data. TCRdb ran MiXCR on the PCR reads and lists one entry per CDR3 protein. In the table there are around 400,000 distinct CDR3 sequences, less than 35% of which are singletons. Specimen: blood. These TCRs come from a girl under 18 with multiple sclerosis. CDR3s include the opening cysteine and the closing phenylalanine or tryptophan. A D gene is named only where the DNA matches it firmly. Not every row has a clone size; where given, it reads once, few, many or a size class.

TGTGCCAGCAGTTTAGTAGACAGCTCCTACGAGCAGTACTTC,CASSLVDSSYEQYF,NA,NA,TRBJ2-7,TRBV7-9
TGCGCCAGCAGCACACAGGGGGACAATGAGCAGTTCTTC,CASSTQGDNEQFF,few,TRBD1,TRBJ2-1,TRBV5-1
TGCGCCAGCAGCCAACGAGGGAGGGAGCCCTACAATGAGCAGTACTTC,CASSQRGREPYNEQYF,few,TRBD2,TRBJ2-7,TRBV4-1
TGTGCCAGCAGTTACTTATTTGGGAACACTGAAGCTTTCTTT,CASSYLFGNTEAFF,few,NA,TRBJ1-1,TRBV6-6
TGTGCCAGCAGTTTTACAGGAGGGAACACTGAAGCTTTCTTT,CASSFTGGNTEAFF,NA,NA,TRBJ1-1,TRBV12-3/TRBV12-4
TGTGCCAGCAGCCCCCGGTGGACAGGAAGCTCCTACAATGAGCAGTTCTTC,CASSPRWTGSSYNEQFF,NA,TRBD1,TRBJ2-1,TRBV7-9
TGTGCCAGCAGCTGGGGAGGGGGGGAGTACAATGAGCAGTTCTTC,CASSWGGGEYNEQFF,NA,NA,TRBJ2-1,TRBV7-8
TGTGCCATCAGGAAAGGACAGGGGGCAAATCAGCCCCAGCATTTT,CAIRKGQGANQPQHF,many,TRBD1,TRBJ1-5,TRBV10-3
TGTGCCAGCCGTTTTATGAACACTGAAGCTTTCTTT,CASRFMNTEAFF,NA,NA,TRBJ1-1,TRBV12-3/TRBV12-4
TGCGCCAGCAGCCAAGGGACGGGGCAGCCCCAGCATTTT,CASSQGTGQPQHF,NA,NA,TRBJ1-5,TRBV4-1
TGTGCCAGCAGCTTGGGACTAGCGGGGGTTTACGAGCAGTACTTC,CASSLGLAGVYEQYF,few,TRBD2,TRBJ2-7,TRBV7-2
TGCAGTGCTAGCGGGGCGGGTATCTACGAGCAGTGCTTC,CSASGAGIYEQCF,NA,NA,TRBJ2-7,TRBV20-1
TGTGCCAGCAGCTTAAATTCGGGGAGGACTGAAGCTTTCTTT,CASSLNSGRTEAFF,NA,NA,TRBJ1-1,TRBV7-3
TGCGCCAGCAGCTCACAGGGGGCTGGTGAAAAACTGTTTTTT,CASSSQGAGEKLFF,NA,TRBD1,TRBJ1-4,TRBV5-1
TGCGCCAGCAGCAGGATACCGGGACTAGACGTCGGGGAGCTGTTTTTT,CASSRIPGLDVGELFF,NA,TRBD2,TRBJ2-2,TRBV5-1
TGCGCCAGCAGCGTACAGGGAAGTAGCAATCAGCCCCAGCATTTT,CASSVQGSSNQPQHF,NA,NA,TRBJ1-5,TRBV5-1
TGTGCCAGTAGTATAATGCGGCAGGGCACTCTGCCCCAGCATTTT,CASSIMRQGTLPQHF,few,NA,TRBJ1-5,TRBV19
TGTGCCATCAGTGAACAGGGGTACTACAATGAGCAGTTCTTC,CAISEQGYYNEQFF,few,TRBD1,TRBJ2-1,TRBV10-3
TGCAGTGCTAGAATTCCGGGACAGGGAGGGAATGGCTACACCTTC,CSARIPGQGGNGYTF,NA,TRBD1,TRBJ1-2,TRBV20-1
TGCAGAAAGGAAAATCAGCCCCAGCATTTT,CRKENQPQHF,few,NA,TRBJ1-5,TRBV20-1
TGTGCCTGGAGTCAAATAGGACAGGGAGACTACGAGCAGTACTTC,CAWSQIGQGDYEQYF,few,TRBD1,TRBJ2-7,TRBV30
TGTGCCACCAGCAGAGATAGGGGGCCAGATACGCAGTATTTT,CATSRDRGPDTQYF,few,TRBD1,TRBJ2-3,TRBV15
TGCGCCAGCAGGGATACGCAGTATTTT,CASRDTQYF,NA,NA,TRBJ2-3,TRBV10-2
TGTGCCAGCAGCTTAGTGGCGGGGGGGTTCTACAATGAGCAGTACTTC,CASSLVAGGFYNEQYF,NA,TRBD2,TRBJ2-7,TRBV7-2
TGTGCCAGCGGCCCCACCGGCTCACCCCTCCACTTT,CASGPTGSPLHF,NA,NA,TRBJ1-6,TRBV7-9
TGTGCCAGCAGCGGGGACAGGCTCCAAGAGACCCAGTACTTC,CASSGDRLQETQYF,NA,TRBD1,TRBJ2-5,TRBV12-3/TRBV12-4
TGTGCCAGCAGCAAATTAGGGGGTAGGGGTCATAATTCACCCCTCCACTTT,CASSKLGGRGHNSPLHF,once,NA,TRBJ1-6,TRBV21-1
TGTGCCAGCAGTGGCAACCGGGACAGCGGCTATGGCTACACCTTC,CASSGNRDSGYGYTF,few,TRBD1,TRBJ1-2,TRBV2
TGCAGCGTTGAAGAGGTCAGAAACTCCTACGAGCAGTACTTC,CSVEEVRNSYEQYF,few,NA,TRBJ2-7,TRBV29-1
TGCGCCAGCGGGGGACAGTTTAACTATGGCTACACCTTC,CASGGQFNYGYTF,few,TRBD1,TRBJ1-2,TRBV4-3
TGTGCCAGCAGCACTCAGCAGGGGGTCTCCTACAATGAGCAGTTCTTC,CASSTQQGVSYNEQFF,NA,TRBD1,TRBJ2-1,TRBV2
TGTGCCAGCAGCTCATCTAGCGGGGGGGCGTACGAGCAGTACTTC,CASSSSSGGAYEQYF,NA,TRBD2,TRBJ2-7,TRBV7-2
TGCAGTGCTAGCGCACCTCCGGGACAGGGGCCCCACGAGCAGTACTTC,CSASAPPGQGPHEQYF,NA,TRBD1,TRBJ2-7,TRBV20-1
TGCGCCAGCAGCCAAGAGGGGAGTGCCTCCTACGAGCAGTACTTC,CASSQEGSASYEQYF,many,NA,TRBJ2-7,TRBV4-3
TGTGCCAGCAGCCCCGGACAGGGGGCCTCGGGGCAGCCCCAGCATTTT,CASSPGQGASGQPQHF,NA,TRBD1,TRBJ1-5,TRBV4-2
TGCGCCATGGAACGACAGGGCCCGGAGGAGACCTACGAGCAGTACTTC,CAMERQGPEETYEQYF,few,TRBD1,TRBJ2-7,TRBV5-1
TGTGCCAGCAGCGCCGGGACAGGGAGGGACGAGCAGTACTTC,CASSAGTGRDEQYF,NA,TRBD1,TRBJ2-7,TRBV7-9
TGTGCCAGCAGCGTAGCGCAGTCCCAATACAATGAGCAGTTCTTC,CASSVAQSQYNEQFF,NA,NA,TRBJ2-1,TRBV9
TGCAGCGTTGGAGGGAAGGGTAGCAATCAGCCCCAGCATTTT,CSVGGKGSNQPQHF,NA,NA,TRBJ1-5,TRBV29-1
TGCGCCAGCAGGGGACAGGGATATGGCTACACCTTC,CASRGQGYGYTF,few,TRBD1,TRBJ1-2,TRBV5-1
TGTGCCAGCAGCACCGGGACAGGGGGCTTCCAAGAGACCCAGTACTTC,CASSTGTGGFQETQYF,NA,TRBD1,TRBJ2-5,TRBV7-9
TGCAGTGCTAGAGTTACCCCCGGGACATTGCCTTCTGGGGCCAACGTCCTGACTTTC,CSARVTPGTLPSGANVLTF,many,NA,TRBJ2-6,TRBV20-1
TGTGCCAGCAGTCCCATGAAGGGTCAGCCCCAGCATTTT,CASSPMKGQPQHF,NA,NA,TRBJ1-5,TRBV27
TGTGCCAGCAGTTTAGGGATGCGCGAGACCCAGTACTTC,CASSLGMRETQYF,NA,NA,TRBJ2-5,TRBV12-3/TRBV12-4
TGTGCCACCAGCAGAGATCTCGGAGGGGGTGAGCAGTTCTTC,CATSRDLGGGEQFF,NA,NA,TRBJ2-1,TRBV15
TGCAGCGTAAGGACAGGGGATAAGCAGTACTTC,CSVRTGDKQYF,NA,TRBD1,TRBJ2-7,TRBV29-1
TGTGCCAGCAGCCCCACAGGGGTTCTATTTCAGCCCCAGCATTTT,CASSPTGVLFQPQHF,NA,TRBD1,TRBJ1-5,TRBV6-1
TGTGCCAGCAGCCTGGACCTTATGAACACTGAAGCTTTCTTT,CASSLDLMNTEAFF,few,NA,TRBJ1-1,TRBV11-2
TGTGCCAGCAGTTTAGAGGCACAGTTGAACACTGAAGCTTTCTTT,CASSLEAQLNTEAFF,NA,NA,TRBJ1-1,TRBV12-3/TRBV12-4
TGTGCCACCAGGGACATAGTCTACAATGAGCAGTTCTTC,CATRDIVYNEQFF,few,NA,TRBJ2-1,TRBV24-1
TGTGCCAGCGCCTCGGGACTATTCGAGCAGTACTTC,CASASGLFEQYF,NA,TRBD2,TRBJ2-7,TRBV27
TGTGCCAGCAGTGAACAGGTGTACGAGCAGTACTTC,CASSEQVYEQYF,NA,NA,TRBJ2-7,TRBV6-1